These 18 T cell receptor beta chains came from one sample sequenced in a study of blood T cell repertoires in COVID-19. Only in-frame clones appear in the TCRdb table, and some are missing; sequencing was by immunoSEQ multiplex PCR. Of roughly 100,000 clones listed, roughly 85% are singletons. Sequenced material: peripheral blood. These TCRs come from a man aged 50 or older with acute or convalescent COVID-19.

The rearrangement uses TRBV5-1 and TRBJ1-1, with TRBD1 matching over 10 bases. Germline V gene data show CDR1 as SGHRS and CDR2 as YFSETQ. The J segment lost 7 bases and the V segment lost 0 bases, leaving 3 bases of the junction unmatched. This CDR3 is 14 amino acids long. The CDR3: CASSLGTGGLEAFF. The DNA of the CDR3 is TGCGCCAGCAGCTTGGGGACAGGGGGACTTGAAGCTTTCTTT.

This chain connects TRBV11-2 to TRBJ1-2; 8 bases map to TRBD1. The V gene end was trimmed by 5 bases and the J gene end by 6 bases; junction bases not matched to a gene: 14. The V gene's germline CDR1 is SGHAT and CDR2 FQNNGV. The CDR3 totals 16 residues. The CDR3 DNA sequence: TGTGCCAGCAGCCAGATCCGACAGGGGCCCGTACATGGCTACACCTTC. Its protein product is CASSQIRQGPVHGYTF.

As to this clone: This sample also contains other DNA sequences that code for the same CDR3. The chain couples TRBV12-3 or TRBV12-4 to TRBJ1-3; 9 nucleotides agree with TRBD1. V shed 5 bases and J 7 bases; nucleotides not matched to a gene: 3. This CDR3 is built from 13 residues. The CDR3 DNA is TGTGCCAGCAGTCCCGGGACAGGGAACACCATATATTTT. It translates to CASSPGTGNTIYF.

This CDR3 reads CATSLVRDRGEEDYGYTF. For the CDR3, the DNA is TGTGCCACCAGTCTAGTTAGGGACAGGGGGGAAGAGGACTATGGCTACACCTTC. This sequence joins TRBV24-1 and TRBJ1-2; 11 nucleotides align to TRBD1. The V and J ends lost 6 bases and 3 bases, in that order; junction bases with no gene match: 14. This CDR3 has 18 amino acids. Germline V CDR1 and CDR2: KGHDR, SFDVKD.

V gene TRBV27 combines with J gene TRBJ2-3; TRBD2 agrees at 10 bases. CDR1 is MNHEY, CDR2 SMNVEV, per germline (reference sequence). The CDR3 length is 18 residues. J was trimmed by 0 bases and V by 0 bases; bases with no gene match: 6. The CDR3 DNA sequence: TGTGCCAGCAGTTTATCGCCACTAGCGGGGTTTAGCACAGATACGCAGTATTTT. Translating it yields CASSLSPLAGFSTDTQYF.

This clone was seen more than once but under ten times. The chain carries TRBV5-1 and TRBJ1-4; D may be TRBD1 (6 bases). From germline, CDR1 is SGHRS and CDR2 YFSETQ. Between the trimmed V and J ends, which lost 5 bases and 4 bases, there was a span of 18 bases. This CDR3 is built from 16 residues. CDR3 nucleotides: TGCGCCAGCAGACCAAACCTAGGACAGCGTAATGAAAAACTGTTTTTT. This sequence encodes CASRPNLGQRNEKLFF.

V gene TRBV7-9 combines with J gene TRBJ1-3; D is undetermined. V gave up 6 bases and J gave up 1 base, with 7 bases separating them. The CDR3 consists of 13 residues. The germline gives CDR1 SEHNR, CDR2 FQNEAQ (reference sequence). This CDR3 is CASRKSSGNTIYF. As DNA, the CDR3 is TGTGCCAGCAGAAAATCATCTGGAAACACCATATATTTT. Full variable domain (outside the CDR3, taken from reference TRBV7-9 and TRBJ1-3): DTGVSQNPRHKITKRGQNVTFRCDPISEHNRLYWYRQTLGQGPEFLTYFQNEAQLEKSRLLSDRFSAERPKGSFSTLEIQRTEQGDSAMYLCASRKSSGNTIYFGEGSWLTVV.

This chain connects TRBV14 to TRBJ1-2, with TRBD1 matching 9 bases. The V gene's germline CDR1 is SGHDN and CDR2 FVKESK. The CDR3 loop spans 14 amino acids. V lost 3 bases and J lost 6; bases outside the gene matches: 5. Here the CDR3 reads CASSHGTGYNGYTF. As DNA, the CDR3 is TGTGCCAGCAGCCATGGGACAGGGTATAATGGCTACACCTTC. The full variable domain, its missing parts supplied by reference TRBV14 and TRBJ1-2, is EAGVTQFPSHSVIEKGQTVTLRCDPISGHDNLYWYRRVMGKEIKFLLHFVKESKQDESGMPNNRFLAERTGGTYSTLKVQPAELEDSGVYFCASSHGTGYNGYTFGSGTRLTVV.

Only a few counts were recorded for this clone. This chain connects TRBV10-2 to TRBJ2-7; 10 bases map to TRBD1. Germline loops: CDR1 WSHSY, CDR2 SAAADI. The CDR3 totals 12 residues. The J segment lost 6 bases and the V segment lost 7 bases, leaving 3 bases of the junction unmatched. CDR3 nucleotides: TGCGCCAGCAACGACAGGGGGCGCGAGCAGTACTTC. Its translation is CASNDRGREQYF.

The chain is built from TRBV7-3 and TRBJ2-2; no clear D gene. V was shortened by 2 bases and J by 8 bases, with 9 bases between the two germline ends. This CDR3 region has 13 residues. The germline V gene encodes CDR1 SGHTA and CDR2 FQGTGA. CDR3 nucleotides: TGTGCCAGCAGCTTATTTGGCCAGGGGGAGCTGTTTTTT. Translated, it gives CASSLFGQGELFF.

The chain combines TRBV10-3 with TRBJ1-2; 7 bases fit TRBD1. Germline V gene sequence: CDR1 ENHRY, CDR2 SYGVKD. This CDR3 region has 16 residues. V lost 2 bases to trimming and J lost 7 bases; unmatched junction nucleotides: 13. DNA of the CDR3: TGTGCCATCAGTGAGGGACTAACAGGGGAAGTAGTTGGCTACACCTTC. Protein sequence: CAISEGLTGEVVGYTF.

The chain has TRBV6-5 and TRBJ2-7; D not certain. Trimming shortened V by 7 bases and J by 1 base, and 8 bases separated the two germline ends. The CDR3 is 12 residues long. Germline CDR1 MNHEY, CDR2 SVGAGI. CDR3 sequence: CASNTESYEQYF. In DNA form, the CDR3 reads TGTGCCAGCAATACAGAATCCTACGAGCAGTACTTC.

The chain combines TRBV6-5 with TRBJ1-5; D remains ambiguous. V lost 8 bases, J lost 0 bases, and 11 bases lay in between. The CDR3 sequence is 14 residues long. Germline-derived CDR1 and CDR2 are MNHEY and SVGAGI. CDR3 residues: CASLGRDSNQPQHF. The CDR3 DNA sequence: TGTGCCAGCCTAGGACGGGATAGCAATCAGCCCCAGCATTTT.

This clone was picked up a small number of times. As DNA, the CDR3 is TGTGCCATCAGTGAGTTGACAGGGGGATTCTACGAGCAGTACTTC. This gives the protein CAISELTGGFYEQYF. The chain couples TRBV10-3 to TRBJ2-7; 9 bases agree with TRBD1. V dropped 1 base and J dropped 3; count of bases not matched to a gene: 4. In germline, CDR1 is ENHRY, CDR2 SYGVKD. The CDR3 length is 15 residues.

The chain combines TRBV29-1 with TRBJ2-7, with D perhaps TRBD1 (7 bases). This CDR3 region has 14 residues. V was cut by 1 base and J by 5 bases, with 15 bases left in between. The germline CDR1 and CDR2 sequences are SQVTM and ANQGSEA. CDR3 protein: CSVEGRGGGDEQYF. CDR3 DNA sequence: TGCAGCGTTGAAGGAAGAGGAGGGGGCGACGAGCAGTACTTC.

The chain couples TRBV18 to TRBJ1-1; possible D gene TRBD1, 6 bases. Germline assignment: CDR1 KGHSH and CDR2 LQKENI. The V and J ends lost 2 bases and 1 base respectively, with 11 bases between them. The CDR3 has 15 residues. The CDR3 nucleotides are TGTGCCAGCTCACCAGGACAGAATACGAACACTGAAGCTTTCTTT. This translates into CASSPGQNTNTEAFF. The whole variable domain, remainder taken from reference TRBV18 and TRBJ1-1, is NAGVMQNPRHLVRRRGQEARLRCSPMKGHSHVYWYRQLPEEGLKFMVYLQKENIIDESGMPKERFSAEFPKEGPSILRIQQVVRGDSAAYFCASSPGQNTNTEAFFGQGTRLTVV.

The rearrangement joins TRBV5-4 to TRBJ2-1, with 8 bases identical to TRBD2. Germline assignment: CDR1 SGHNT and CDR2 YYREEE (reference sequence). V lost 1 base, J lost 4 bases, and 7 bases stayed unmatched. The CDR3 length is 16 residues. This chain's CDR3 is CASSLTRLARYNEQFF. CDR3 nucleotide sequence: TGTGCCAGCAGCTTGACCCGACTAGCGCGGTACAATGAGCAGTTCTTC.

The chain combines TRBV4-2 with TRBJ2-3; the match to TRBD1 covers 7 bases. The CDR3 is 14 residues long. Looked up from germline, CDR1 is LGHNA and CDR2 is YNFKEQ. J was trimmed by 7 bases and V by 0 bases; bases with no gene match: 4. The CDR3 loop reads CASSQDGDRYTQYF. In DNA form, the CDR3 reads TGTGCCAGCAGCCAAGATGGGGACAGATATACGCAGTATTTT.